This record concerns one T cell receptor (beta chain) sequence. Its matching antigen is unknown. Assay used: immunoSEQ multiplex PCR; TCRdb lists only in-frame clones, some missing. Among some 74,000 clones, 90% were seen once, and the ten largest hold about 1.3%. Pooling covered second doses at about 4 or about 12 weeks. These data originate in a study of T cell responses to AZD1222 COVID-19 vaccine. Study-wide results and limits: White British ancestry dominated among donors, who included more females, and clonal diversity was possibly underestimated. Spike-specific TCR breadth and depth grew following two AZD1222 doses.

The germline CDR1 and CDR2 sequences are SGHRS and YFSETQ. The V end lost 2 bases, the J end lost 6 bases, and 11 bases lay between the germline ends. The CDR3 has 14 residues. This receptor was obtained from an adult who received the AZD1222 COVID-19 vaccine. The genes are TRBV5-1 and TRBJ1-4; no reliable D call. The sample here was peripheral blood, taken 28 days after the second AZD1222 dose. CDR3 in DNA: TGCGCCAGCAGCTTTGGGCGAGGGTATGAAAAACTGTTTTTT. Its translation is CASSFGRGYEKLFF. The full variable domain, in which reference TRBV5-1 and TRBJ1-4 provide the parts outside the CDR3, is KAGVTQTPRYLIKTRGQQVTLSCSPISGHRSVSWYQQTPGQGLQFLFEYFSETQRNKGNFPGRFSGRQFSNSRSEMNVSTLELGDSALYLCASSFGRGYEKLFFGSGTQLSVL.